These 11 T cell receptor beta chains originate from one sample sequenced in a study of blood T cell repertoires in COVID-19. Produced via immunoSEQ multiplex PCR; TCRdb's table is partial and in-frame only. Altogether over 110,000 clones are present, roughly 84% being singletons, with the ten largest covering 3.9%. Sequencing was performed on PBMCs or T cells enriched from blood (not recorded which). Every receptor here comes from a man over 45 in a cohort exposed to, infected with or recovered from COVID-19 (not recorded which).

This rearrangement joins TRBV30 to TRBJ2-5, with a possible D match to TRBD2 (5 bases). Germline CDR1 is GTSNPN and CDR2 is SVGIG (reference sequence). The CDR3 totals 14 residues. The V gene lost 8 bases and the J gene lost 7 bases, with 23 bases spanning the gap. The CDR3 spells CAPRTGNPPGTQYF. The CDR3 DNA sequence: TGTGCCCCCCGGACGGGGAACCCCCCAGGGACCCAGTACTTC.

The V call is TRBV30, the J call TRBJ2-1, with TRBD2 identical over 7 bases. CDR3 size: 15 residues. V lost 0 bases, J lost 3 bases, and 5 bases stayed unmatched. Per germline, CDR1 GTSNPN and CDR2 SVGIG (reference sequence). CDR3: CAWSVGRGYYNEQFF. CDR3 nucleotide sequence: TGTGCCTGGAGTGTAGGGAGGGGTTACTACAATGAGCAGTTCTTC. Together with reference TRBV30 and TRBJ2-1, the CDR3 gives the full variable domain: SQTIHQWPATLVQPVGSPLSLECTVEGTSNPNLYWYRQAAGRGLQLLFYSVGIGQISSEVPQNLSASRPQDRQFILSSKKLLLSDSGFYLCAWSVGRGYYNEQFFGPGTRLTVL.

The genes are TRBV6-5 and TRBJ2-1, with D possibly matching TRBD1 (5 bases). The CDR3 is 15 residues long. Per germline, CDR1 MNHEY and CDR2 SVGAGI. Trimming took 6 bases from V and 5 from J, leaving 17 bases between them. The DNA for the CDR3 is TGTGCCAGCAGCCCCAGGGCAGGCCAACACAATGAGCAGTTCTTC. It yields the protein CASSPRAGQHNEQFF.

The chain links TRBV6-6 to TRBJ2-3, with 9 nucleotides matching TRBD1. V trimming: 5 bases; J trimming: 4 bases; junction bases outside the gene matches: 16. CDR3 length: 18 residues. The V gene's germline CDR1 is MNHNY and CDR2 SVGAGI (reference sequence). CDR3 protein: CASSPLQVLQGAADTQYF. The CDR3 nucleotides are TGTGCCAGCAGTCCCCTCCAGGTGCTACAGGGGGCGGCAGATACGCAGTATTTT.

The chain links TRBV7-2 to TRBJ1-2; D is ambiguous. The germline CDR1 and CDR2 sequences are SGHTA and FQGNSA. Trimming removed 3 bases from V and 5 bases from J, with 7 bases in between. The CDR3 length is 12 residues. The CDR3 loop is CASSFSRYGYTF. Here the CDR3 DNA reads TGTGCCAGCAGCTTTAGTAGATATGGCTACACCTTC.

V usage is TRBV7-2 and J usage is TRBJ2-7; 11 nucleotides agree with TRBD2. V was clipped by 5 bases and J by 7 bases; unmatched bases: 7. Germline CDR1 SGHTA, CDR2 FQGNSA. The CDR3 is 14 amino acids. Written as DNA, the CDR3 is TGTGCCAGCAGCAGTAGCGGGGGGGCCGGGGAGCAGTACTTC. Its protein product is CASSSSGGAGEQYF.

This chain uses TRBV6-2 or TRBV6-3 with TRBJ2-3; 11 bases match TRBD2. The V segment lost 4 bases and the J segment 2 bases; nucleotides outside the gene matches: 11. Per the germline V gene, CDR1 is MNHEY and CDR2 is SVGEGT. This CDR3 has 18 amino acids. The CDR3 here is CASSSTYPSGGITDTQYF. In DNA, the CDR3 is TGTGCCAGCAGTTCAACCTACCCTAGCGGGGGGATCACAGATACGCAGTATTTT.

The V gene is TRBV27, the J gene TRBJ2-1; perhaps TRBD2 as D (5 bases). The CDR3 totals 15 residues. The ends were cut back, 5 bases at V and 0 bases at J, with 11 bases in the middle. In germline, CDR1 is MNHEY, CDR2 SMNVEV (reference sequence). This CDR3 reads CASSQRYYSYNEQFF. Here the CDR3 DNA reads TGTGCCAGCAGTCAGCGGTACTACTCCTACAATGAGCAGTTCTTC.

V usage is TRBV6-1 and J usage is TRBJ2-3; D ambiguous. The CDR3 totals 14 residues. The germline V gene has CDR1 MNHNS and CDR2 SASEGT. The germline V and J ends were trimmed by 2 bases and 1 base, with 7 bases remaining between them. The CDR3 nucleotides are TGTGCCAGCAGTGAACCTCTCCGCACAGATACGCAGTATTTT. This translates into CASSEPLRTDTQYF.

The V and J genes are TRBV6-2 or TRBV6-3 and TRBJ2-3, with D possibly TRBD2 on 7 matching bases. CDR1 and CDR2 (germline): MNHEY, SVGEGT. The CDR3 has 17 amino acids. V was shortened by 3 bases and J by 1 base, with 17 bases between the two germline ends. CDR3 region: CASSYEPGGDGTDTQYF. The CDR3 DNA sequence: TGTGCCAGCAGTTATGAGCCGGGGGGCGATGGCACAGATACGCAGTATTTT.

The V gene is TRBV5-1, the J gene TRBJ1-4; D is ambiguous. V shed 7 bases and J shed 4 bases, with 17 bases lying between them. The CDR3 sequence is 15 residues long. Germline lookup yields CDR1 SGHRS and CDR2 YFSETQ. In DNA form, the CDR3 reads TGCGCCAGCGCCCCTTCTGGGCCGATTAATGAAAAACTGTTTTTT. This gives the protein CASAPSGPINEKLFF. The whole variable domain, filled in from reference TRBV5-1 and TRBJ1-4, reads KAGVTQTPRYLIKTRGQQVTLSCSPISGHRSVSWYQQTPGQGLQFLFEYFSETQRNKGNFPGRFSGRQFSNSRSEMNVSTLELGDSALYLCASAPSGPINEKLFFGSGTQLSVL.